The 11 T cell receptor beta chains below all came from one sample that was sequenced in a study of CD8 T cells in ankylosing spondylitis. MiXCR, applied by TCRdb to the 5' RACE reads, yields one record per CDR3 protein. This sample has around 340,000 distinct CDR3 sequences, with approximately 22% found just once. Source material: blood, either unsorted or a sorted T cell fraction (not recorded which). Receptors were obtained from a male donor with ankylosing spondylitis or in good health (not recorded which).

This clonotype turned up a few times. V usage is TRBV27 and J usage is TRBJ2-5, with D perhaps given as TRBD1 or TRBD2 (5 bases each). From germline, CDR1 is MNHEY and CDR2 SMNVEV (reference sequence). The ends were cut back, 1 base at V and 1 base at J, with 13 bases in the middle. This CDR3 has 16 residues. CDR3 loop: CASSLLGDGPQETQYF. CDR3 in DNA: TGTGCCAGCAGTTTATTGGGGGACGGACCCCAAGAGACCCAGTACTTC.

This chain connects TRBV6-1 to TRBJ1-1; maybe TRBD1 (6 bases). Trimming left V 6 bases short and J 4 bases short, with 15 bases between. CDR1 and CDR2 (germline): MNHNS, SASEGT. CDR3 length: 14 amino acids. CDR3 sequence: CASSIQGGGTEAFF. CDR3 DNA: TGTGCCAGCAGCATACAGGGCGGAGGCACTGAAGCTTTCTTT.

This clonotype occurred a few times. The V call is TRBV9, the J call TRBJ2-5, with TRBD2 identical over 8 bases. The V gene end was trimmed by 0 bases and the J gene end by 5 bases; junction bases not matched to a gene: 6. Germline values: CDR1 SGDLS, CDR2 YYNGEE. The CDR3 is 15 amino acids. The DNA of the CDR3 is TGTGCCAGCAGCGTAGCGGGGGGGCCCGGTGAGACCCAGTACTTC. Protein product: CASSVAGGPGETQYF. Full variable domain (missing parts from reference TRBV9 and TRBJ2-5): DSGVTQTPKHLITATGQRVTLRCSPRSGDLSVYWYQQSLDQGLQFLIQYYNGEERAKGNILERFSAQQFPDLHSELNLSSLELGDSALYFCASSVAGGPGETQYFGPGTRLLVL.

The V and J genes are TRBV7-9 and TRBJ2-3, with 7 bases that match TRBD2. Germline lookup yields CDR1 SEHNR and CDR2 FQNEAQ (reference sequence). The CDR3 sequence is 15 residues long. The V and J ends lost 5 bases and 1 base, in that order; junction bases with no gene match: 6. The CDR3 loop is CASSPLLAGTDTQYF. The CDR3, as DNA: TGTGCCAGCAGCCCCCTGCTAGCGGGCACAGATACGCAGTATTTT.

This sequence joins TRBV18 and TRBJ2-7, with TRBD1 matching over 8 bases. The germline V gene encodes CDR1 KGHSH and CDR2 LQKENI. This CDR3 has 15 amino acids. The J segment lost 6 bases and the V segment lost 6 bases, leaving 13 bases of the junction unmatched. This CDR3 reads CASSPSAGGQGEQYF. The CDR3 DNA reads TGTGCCAGCTCGCCCTCCGCAGGGGGCCAGGGCGAGCAGTACTTC.

The chain recombines TRBV6-5 with TRBJ2-4; 11 nucleotides agree with TRBD2. The V and J ends lost 1 base and 11 bases, in that order; junction bases with no gene match: 4. The CDR3 length is 14 residues. The germline CDR1 and CDR2 sequences are MNHEY and SVGAGI. CDR3 sequence: CASSYYSGGAVQYF. DNA for the CDR3: TGTGCCAGCAGTTACTATAGCGGGGGGGCGGTTCAGTACTTC.

This clonotype has a handful of counts. This sequence joins TRBV12-3 or TRBV12-4 and TRBJ2-5, with D perhaps TRBD2 (6 bases). There are 13 residues in the CDR3. The germline V and J ends were trimmed by 5 bases and 5 bases, with 12 bases remaining between them. The DNA for the CDR3 is TGTGCCAGCAGTCGGGAGAATGGGGAGACCCAGTACTTC. As protein: CASSRENGETQYF.

This clonotype turned up a few times. The V call is TRBV15, the J call TRBJ1-1; D is unresolved. This CDR3 is 13 amino acids long. Germline-derived CDR1 and CDR2 are LNHNV and YYDKDF (reference sequence). Trimming left V 0 bases short and J 2 bases short, with 4 bases between. The CDR3 reads CATSRDLNTEAFF. The CDR3 DNA follows: TGTGCCACCAGCAGAGATCTTAACACTGAAGCTTTCTTT.

This clonotype was observed a handful of times. The chain employs TRBV12-3 or TRBV12-4 and TRBJ2-5; the match to TRBD1 covers 9 bases. J gave up 5 bases and V 6 bases, and 7 bases lay outside the gene matches. There are 14 residues in the CDR3. This chain's CDR3 is CASRAGTGWETQYF. CDR3 DNA: TGTGCCAGCAGGGCCGGGACAGGGTGGGAGACCCAGTACTTC.

This clonotype appeared once. The chain couples TRBV27 to TRBJ2-1; D is perhaps TRBD2 (7 bases). Per the germline V gene, CDR1 is MNHEY and CDR2 is SMNVEV (reference sequence). The CDR3 extends over 15 amino acids. V lost 1 base and J 8 bases, leaving 15 bases between the germline ends. This CDR3 is CASSLLWGGLDEQFF. CDR3 sequence (DNA): TGTGCCAGCAGTTTATTGTGGGGGGGCTTGGATGAGCAGTTCTTC.

This clonotype came up many times. In nucleotides, the CDR3 is TGTGCCACCGAAAGCGGGACCCAGTACTTC. Translated: CATESGTQYF. The rearrangement joins TRBV6-5 to TRBJ2-5, with D possibly TRBD2 on 5 matching bases. CDR3 length equals 10 residues. Trimming removed 10 bases from V and 7 bases from J, with 10 bases in between. Germline loops: CDR1 MNHEY, CDR2 SVGAGI.